This TCR beta chain was recovered during a study of T cells in Graves' hyperthyroidism and ophthalmopathy. A patient was excluded if there was uncontrolled infection, other autoimmune disease, pregnancy or lactation. Fresh 10 ml peripheral blood yielded PBMCs. V gave up 3 bases and J gave up 1 base, with 10 bases separating them. CDR3 length: 15 residues. Germline CDR1 reads MGHRA; CDR2 reads YSYEKL. The study, taken as a whole, reports: Ophthalmopathy, which appeared later, was predicted by the model a median approximately six months before onset. Ophthalmopathy and stable hyperthyroidism were separated by a 13 V-J model.

From RNA transcripts, TCR beta CDR3 regions were amplified. A set of HTBI primers served as the primers for a first-round RT-PCR of the TCR CDR3. TCRdb re-called the multiplex PCR reads through MiXCR, storing one row per CDR3 protein. In the table there are about 400,000 distinct CDR3 sequences, about 15% of which are singletons. This clonotype has at least ten counts. Its antigen is as yet unknown. The rearrangement joins TRBV4-1 to TRBJ2-1; TRBD2 might be the D (6 bases). This clonotype originated in a woman younger than 45 with Graves' hyperthyroidism. The sample taken for sequencing was blood. The chain's CDR3 is CASSHGRESYNEQFF. The CDR3 DNA follows: TGCGCCAGCAGCCATGGCCGGGAGTCCTACAATGAGCAGTTCTTC.